The 15 T cell receptor beta chains given below trace back to one sample, sequenced in a study of identical twins. TCRdb reprocessed the 5' RACE reads via MiXCR and lists one record per CDR3 protein. Here the sample spans about 280,000 distinct CDR3 sequences, less than 9% being singletons. The same sample was also used in a study of yellow fever vaccine responses in identical twins.

Specimen: memory (CD45RO+) T cells sorted from blood. All receptors derive from a woman between 18 and 29 years old in good health.

J is TRBJ2-7 and V is TRBV3-1; 7 bases fit TRBD1. This CDR3 is built from 15 residues. V was pared by 5 bases and J by 0 bases, with 7 bases of the junction left unmatched. CDR1 and CDR2 (germline): LGHDT, YNNKEL (reference sequence). CDR3 nucleotides: TGTGCCAGCAGCTTAAGTTGGGACAGCTCCTACGAGCAGTACGTC. Its translation is CASSLSWDSSYEQYV.

This clonotype has more than one count but fewer than ten. The genes are TRBV6-1 and TRBJ2-1; 8 bases align to TRBD2. CDR1 and CDR2 from the germline V gene are MNHNS and SASEGT. CDR3 length: 13 amino acids. Losses at the gene ends were 4 bases for V and 9 bases for J; bases not matched to a gene: 5. Here the CDR3 DNA reads TGTGCCAGCAGTGGCGGGGGGCACAGTGAGCAGTTCTTC. Amino acids: CASSGGGHSEQFF.

The table lists this clonotype with a few counts. V gene TRBV6-1 combines with J gene TRBJ1-1; the match to TRBD1 covers 7 bases. This CDR3 contains 12 residues. The germline gives CDR1 MNHNS, CDR2 SASEGT. With V trimmed by 3 bases and J by 10 bases, 5 bases remained unmatched. The CDR3 loop is CASSERQGGAFF. The DNA for the CDR3 is TGTGCCAGCAGTGAGCGCCAGGGGGGAGCTTTCTTT.

The V and J genes are TRBV7-6 and TRBJ1-2, with 8 bases fitting TRBD1. Germline V gives CDR1 SGHVS, CDR2 FNYEAQ. The V segment lost 4 bases and the J segment 2 bases; nucleotides outside the gene matches: 3. The CDR3 has 14 amino acids. The CDR3 sequence is CASSSRTGNYGYTF. The CDR3 DNA is TGTGCCAGCAGCTCTAGGACAGGGAACTATGGCTACACCTTC.

The rearrangement links TRBV5-6 to TRBJ2-2; 8 bases match TRBD1. This CDR3 spans 16 amino acids. Germline assignment: CDR1 SGHDT and CDR2 YYEEEE. Losses at the gene ends were 4 bases for V and 11 bases for J; bases not matched to a gene: 16. This chain's CDR3 is CASSPVGQGGSGELFF. Written as DNA, the CDR3 is TGTGCCAGCAGCCCGGTCGGACAGGGTGGGTCTGGAGAGCTGTTTTTT.

This clonotype was seen many times. The chain recombines TRBV20-1 with TRBJ1-6, with 7 bases identical to TRBD1. Germline lookup yields CDR1 DFQATT and CDR2 SNEGSKA (reference sequence). This CDR3 is 10 amino acids long. Unmatched junction bases numbered 7, after V lost 5 bases and J lost 18 bases. The CDR3 bases are TGCAGTGCTCAGGGACAGTCGTGCCACTTT. Protein: CSAQGQSCHF.

Many counts were recorded for this clonotype. This chain joins TRBV5-1 and TRBJ1-1, with D possibly matching TRBD1 (6 bases). This CDR3 has 14 residues. V gave up 4 bases and J gave up 3 bases, with 13 bases separating them. Germline V gene lookup returns CDR1 SGHRS and CDR2 YFSETQ. CDR3 sequence (DNA): TGCGCCAGCAGCCCACAGGGTGGGCACACTGAAGCTTTCTTT. This encodes CASSPQGGHTEAFF.

DNA of the CDR3: TGTGCCAGTAGTAGTCGGACAGGGGGCATCGGGAACACCGGGGAGCTGTTTTTT. It specifies CASSSRTGGIGNTGELFF. The V call is TRBV19, the J call TRBJ2-2; 11 positions agree with TRBD1. V shed 4 bases, J shed 1 base, and the junction held 8 bases outside the gene matches. Per the germline V gene, CDR1 is LNHDA and CDR2 is SQIVND (reference sequence). The CDR3 length is 18 residues. Based on the CDR3 plus reference TRBV19 and TRBJ2-2, the full variable domain is DGGITQSPKYLFRKEGQNVTLSCEQNLNHDAMYWYRQDPGQGLRLIYYSQIVNDFQKGDIAEGYSVSREKKESFPLTVTSAQKNPTAFYLCASSSRTGGIGNTGELFFGEGSRLTVL.

V is TRBV20-1 and J is TRBJ1-2; the match to TRBD1 covers 9 bases. The CDR3 contains 14 residues. CDR1 is DFQATT, CDR2 SNEGSKA, per germline (reference sequence). V was clipped by 5 bases and J by 5 bases; unmatched bases: 9. The CDR3 coding sequence is TGCAGTGCTGGACAGGGGATAGGTTATTATGGCTACACCTTC. Translating it yields CSAGQGIGYYGYTF.

This clonotype was found many times. The chain combines TRBV5-1 with TRBJ2-1; 7 nucleotides match TRBD2. The CDR3 runs 15 residues. The germline gives CDR1 SGHRS, CDR2 YFSETQ. Trimming cost V 6 bases and J 7 bases; bases outside gene matches: 13. The CDR3 reads CASTQEAGVSNEQFF. The CDR3 nucleotides read TGCGCCAGCACCCAGGAGGCGGGAGTAAGTAATGAGCAGTTCTTC.

The chain employs TRBV6-1 and TRBJ1-2, with 7 bases matching TRBD1. CDR3 length: 15 residues. After removal of 3 bases from V and 0 bases from J, the junction contained 4 bases not matched to a gene. Germline assignment: CDR1 MNHNS and CDR2 SASEGT. The CDR3 bases are TGTGCCAGCAGTGAGCTACAGGGGACTAACTATGGCTACACCTTC. As protein: CASSELQGTNYGYTF.

This clonotype was seen at least ten times. The chain has TRBV12-3 or TRBV12-4 and TRBJ2-2; D gene unclear. V dropped 3 bases and J dropped 0 bases, with 14 bases sitting between them. This CDR3 contains 17 residues. Here the CDR3 DNA reads TGTGCCAGCAGTTTCTTTAATTGGCAGCCGAACACCGGGGAGCTGTTTTTT. Protein: CASSFFNWQPNTGELFF.

V usage is TRBV28 and J usage is TRBJ2-7; D uncertain. The germline V gene has CDR1 MDHEN and CDR2 SYDVKM. The CDR3 sequence is 14 residues long. V gave up 2 bases and J gave up 0 bases, with 8 bases separating them. DNA of the CDR3: TGTGCCAGCAGTTTACCGAGGTTCTCCTACGAGCAGTACTTC. Translated, it gives CASSLPRFSYEQYF.

In this sample, this clonotype turned up many times. V and J are TRBV12-3 or TRBV12-4 and TRBJ1-1; D remains unclear. This CDR3 region has 13 residues. The ends were cut back, 0 bases at V and 6 bases at J, with 8 bases in the middle. CDR3 coding DNA: TGTGCCAGCAGTTTAGCGGGAGGGTCTGAAGCTTTCTTT. This gives the protein CASSLAGGSEAFF.

This clonotype has ten or more counts. This chain links TRBV5-1 with TRBJ2-5; D unresolved. V was pared by 4 bases and J by 5 bases, with 9 bases between. In germline, CDR1 is SGHRS, CDR2 YFSETQ. This CDR3 region has 12 residues. This CDR3 is CASSVASETQYF. Here the CDR3 DNA reads TGCGCCAGCAGCGTTGCTAGTGAGACCCAGTACTTC.